Listed here are 15 T cell receptor beta chains from one sample, sequenced in a study of blood T cell repertoires in COVID-19. Sequencing was performed with immunoSEQ multiplex PCR; in TCRdb, only in-frame clones are kept and a portion is missing. The sample carries roughly 140,000 clones, under 85% recorded once. Sample: PBMCs or T cells enriched from blood (not recorded which). The receptors were sampled from a woman aged 18-29 years who had been exposed to COVID-19.

This chain links TRBV4-3 with TRBJ2-3; 9 bases fit TRBD2. Looked up from germline, CDR1 is LGHNA and CDR2 is YSLEER. There are 18 residues in the CDR3. V trimming: 1 base; J trimming: 2 bases; junction bases outside the gene matches: 10. The CDR3 region has the DNA TGCGCCAGCAGCCAAGGGATTGGGCTAGCGGGGTTCACAGATACGCAGTATTTT. This codes for CASSQGIGLAGFTDTQYF.

The chain uses TRBV2 and TRBJ2-7; tentative D call: TRBD2 (6 bases). CDR3 length: 13 residues. The germline CDR1 and CDR2 sequences are SNHLY and FYNNEI. Trimming took off 7 bases at V and 3 bases at J, with 13 bases between the two ends. The CDR3: CASKDGGSYEQYF. The CDR3 region has the DNA TGTGCCAGCAAGGACGGGGGAAGCTACGAGCAGTACTTC.

The CDR3 here is CASTRGDRGLTEAFF. In nucleotides, the CDR3 is TGCGCCAGCACCCGGGGAGACAGGGGGCTGACTGAAGCTTTCTTT. The chain combines TRBV5-1 with TRBJ1-1; TRBD1 aligns across 10 bases. The length of the CDR3 is 15 residues. Trimming took 6 bases from V and 5 from J; bases not matched to a gene: 10. CDR1 and CDR2 from the germline V gene are SGHRS and YFSETQ. The variable domain in full, completed from reference TRBV5-1 and TRBJ1-1, reads KAGVTQTPRYLIKTRGQQVTLSCSPISGHRSVSWYQQTPGQGLQFLFEYFSETQRNKGNFPGRFSGRQFSNSRSEMNVSTLELGDSALYLCASTRGDRGLTEAFFGQGTRLTVV.

The rearrangement uses TRBV2 and TRBJ2-7, with TRBD1 identical over 8 bases. V shed 3 bases and J 3 bases; nucleotides not matched to a gene: 7. This CDR3 is 15 amino acids long. Germline CDR1 reads SNHLY; CDR2 reads FYNNEI. This CDR3 is CASSDGDRPGYEQYF. CDR3 coding DNA: TGTGCCAGCAGTGACGGGGACAGGCCGGGCTACGAGCAGTACTTC.

The rearrangement joins TRBV9 to TRBJ2-1, with TRBD2 identical over 10 bases. The V gene's germline CDR1 is SGDLS and CDR2 YYNGEE. Trimming removed 0 bases from V and 7 bases from J; junction bases left unmatched: 7. The CDR3 totals 16 residues. CDR3 bases: TGTGCCAGCAGCGTAGGGGGACTAGCGAGGGGGAATGAGCAGTTCTTC. This translates into CASSVGGLARGNEQFF.

The CDR3 here is CASTRTGGGNTIYF. The CDR3 DNA sequence: TGTGCCAGCACCAGAACAGGGGGTGGAAACACCATATATTTT. This sequence joins TRBV7-9 and TRBJ1-3; 8 positions match TRBD1. Germline lookup yields CDR1 SEHNR and CDR2 FQNEAQ (reference sequence). V trimming: 7 bases; J trimming: 3 bases; junction bases outside the gene matches: 5. The CDR3 length is 14 residues.

The gene calls are TRBV25-1 and TRBJ1-1; no clear D. Deletions cut 3 bases from V and 3 bases from J, with 11 bases between. Looked up from germline, CDR1 is MGHDK and CDR2 is SYGVNS. The CDR3 runs to 14 residues. DNA of the CDR3: TGTGCCAGCAGTGACCGGGTAGGAGACACTGAAGCTTTCTTT. It codes for CASSDRVGDTEAFF.

Only a few counts were recorded for this clone. The rearrangement joins TRBV30 to TRBJ1-3; 9 bases agree with TRBD1. Unmatched junction bases numbered 9, after V lost 7 bases and J lost 2 bases. The CDR3 sequence is 15 residues long. Germline CDR1 GTSNPN, CDR2 SVGIG (reference sequence). The CDR3 coding sequence is TGTGCCTCGTACAGGGGGCGATTGACTGGAAACACCATATATTTT. Protein sequence: CASYRGRLTGNTIYF.

In its sample, this clone was seen a few times. This chain connects TRBV5-1 to TRBJ1-2; 12 bases agree with TRBD1. Germline V gene data show CDR1 as SGHRS and CDR2 as YFSETQ. V shed 4 bases, J shed 5 bases, and the junction held 9 bases outside the gene matches. The CDR3 runs 16 residues. The CDR3: CASSPGQGALWYGYTF. The CDR3 bases are TGCGCCAGCAGCCCGGGACAGGGGGCTCTCTGGTATGGCTACACCTTC.

The CDR3 spells CASSGTARPGANVLTF. The CDR3 coding sequence is TGTGCCAGCAGCGGGACAGCCAGACCCGGGGCCAACGTCCTGACTTTC. The V call is TRBV7-2, the J call TRBJ2-6; 7 bases line up with TRBD1. The germline V gene encodes CDR1 SGHTA and CDR2 FQGNSA. V was clipped by 5 bases and J by 4 bases; unmatched bases: 8. This CDR3 comprises 16 residues.

The rearrangement links TRBV13 to TRBJ2-7, with 11 bases aligning to TRBD2. V lost 6 bases, J lost 3 bases, and 4 bases stayed unmatched. CDR1 and CDR2 (germline): PRHDT, FYEKMQ (reference sequence). This CDR3 comprises 14 residues. DNA for the CDR3: TGTGCCAGCAGGTCTAGCGGGAGGAACTACGAGCAGTACTTC. This codes for CASRSSGRNYEQYF.

CDR3 nucleotides: TGTGCCAGCAGCTCTAAGCGGGAGCTGGGCACCGGGGAGCTGTTTTTT. Its protein product is CASSSKRELGTGELFF. The V call is TRBV7-9, the J call TRBJ2-2, with 8 bases lining up with TRBD2. This CDR3 comprises 16 residues. J gave up 4 bases and V 4 bases, and 8 bases lay outside the gene matches. Germline V CDR1 and CDR2: SEHNR, FQNEAQ (reference sequence). The full variable domain, with the rest looked up from reference TRBV7-9 and TRBJ2-2, is DTGVSQNPRHKITKRGQNVTFRCDPISEHNRLYWYRQTLGQGPEFLTYFQNEAQLEKSRLLSDRFSAERPKGSFSTLEIQRTEQGDSAMYLCASSSKRELGTGELFFGEGSRLTVL.

The V and J genes are TRBV18 and TRBJ1-6, with D perhaps TRBD1 (5 bases). Germline V gene lookup returns CDR1 KGHSH and CDR2 LQKENI. CDR3 length: 19 amino acids. The germline V and J ends were trimmed by 1 base and 10 bases, with 26 bases remaining between them. CDR3 region: CASSPQGLSSVERGSPLHF. The CDR3 DNA reads as TGTGCCAGCTCACCACAGGGCTTATCCTCCGTGGAACGGGGGTCACCCCTCCACTTT.

The J gene is TRBJ1-2, the V gene TRBV7-9; D is perhaps TRBD1 (6 bases). Deletions cut 6 bases from V and 1 base from J, with 12 bases between. Germline CDR1 is SEHNR and CDR2 is FQNEAQ (reference sequence). CDR3 length equals 14 residues. In nucleotides, the CDR3 is TGTGCCAGCAGGGGAACAGGGTTTAACTATGGCTACACCTTC. Translating it yields CASRGTGFNYGYTF.

V is TRBV6-1 and J is TRBJ2-5, with 7 bases aligning to TRBD2. This CDR3 contains 16 residues. CDR1 MNHNS and CDR2 SASEGT come from the germline V gene. V lost 0 bases, J lost 5 bases, and 9 bases stayed unmatched. DNA for the CDR3: TGTGCCAGCAGTGAAGCGGGGAGGGGTAGCGCTGAGACCCAGTACTTC. Residues: CASSEAGRGSAETQYF.